This T cell receptor beta chain was sequenced during a study of cytomegalovirus exposure and HLA in healthy donors. Whole-study findings and limits: Subsequent analysis of the approximately 130 validation repertoires found a tendency for first-cohort TCR clusters to co-occur.

The repertoire was sequenced with immunoSEQ multiplex PCR; TCRdb's copy has only in-frame clones and lacks some. The sample consists of just over 65,000 clones, around 97% of them appearing once. This clone was seen only once. Its antigen is as yet unknown. CDR3 length: 15 amino acids. Trimming removed 2 bases from V and 5 bases from J, with 16 bases in between. Germline CDR1 GTSNPN, CDR2 SVGIG (reference sequence). V usage is TRBV30 and J usage is TRBJ1-5, with D possibly being TRBD1 (6 bases). Specimen: PBMCs. The sequence was collected from a young woman in good health and CMV-seropositive. The CDR3: CAWSQTGRHDQPQHF. CDR3 DNA: TGTGCCTGGAGTCAAACAGGGCGACATGATCAGCCCCAGCATTTT. The variable domain in full, completed from reference TRBV30 and TRBJ1-5, reads SQTIHQWPATLVQPVGSPLSLECTVEGTSNPNLYWYRQAAGRGLQLLFYSVGIGQISSEVPQNLSASRPQDRQFILSSKKLLLSDSGFYLCAWSQTGRHDQPQHFGDGTRLSIL.